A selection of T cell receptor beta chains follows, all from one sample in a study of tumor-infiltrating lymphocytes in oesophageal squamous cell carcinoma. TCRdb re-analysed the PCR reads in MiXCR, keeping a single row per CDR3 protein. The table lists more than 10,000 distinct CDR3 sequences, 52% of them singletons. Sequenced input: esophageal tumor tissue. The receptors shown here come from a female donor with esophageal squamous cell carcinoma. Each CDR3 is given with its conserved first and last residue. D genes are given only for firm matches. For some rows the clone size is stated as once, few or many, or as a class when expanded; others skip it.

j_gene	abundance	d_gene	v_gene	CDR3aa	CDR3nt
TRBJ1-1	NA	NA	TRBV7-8	CASSLEYGNEAFF	TGTGCCAGCAGCTTAGAGTACGGGAATGAAGCTTTCTTT
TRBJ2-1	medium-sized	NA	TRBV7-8	CASSLQGGYNEQFF	TGTGCCAGCAGCCTCCAGGGGGGCTACAATGAGCAGTTCTTC
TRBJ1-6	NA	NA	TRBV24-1	CATSGWGDF	TGTGCCACCAGTGGCTGGGGGGACTTT
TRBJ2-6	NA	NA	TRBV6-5	CASSGFYSGANVLTF	TGTGCCAGCAGTGGATTCTACTCTGGGGCCAACGTCCTGACTTTC
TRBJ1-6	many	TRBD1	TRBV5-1	CASSSGQGDSPLHF	TGCGCCAGCAGCTCCGGACAGGGCGATTCACCCCTCCACTTT
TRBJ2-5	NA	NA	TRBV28	CASSFLRETQYF	TGTGCCAGCAGTTTTTTACGTGAGACCCAGTACTTC
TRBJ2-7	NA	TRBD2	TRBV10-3	CAIKDLAGGSNEQYF	TGTGCCATCAAGGACCTAGCGGGAGGGAGCAACGAGCAGTACTTC
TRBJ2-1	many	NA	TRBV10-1	CASSRPGVGYNEQFF	TGCGCCAGCAGTCGCCCAGGGGTCGGCTACAATGAGCAGTTCTTC
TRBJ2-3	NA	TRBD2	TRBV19	CASNGREGQDTQYF	TGTGCCAGTAATGGGCGGGAGGGCCAGGATACGCAGTATTTT
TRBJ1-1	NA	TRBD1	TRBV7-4	CASSQGQGNTEAFF	TGTGCCAGCAGCCAGGGACAGGGGAACACTGAAGCTTTCTTT
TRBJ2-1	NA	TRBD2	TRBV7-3	CASSLALAGESYDEQFF	TGTGCCAGCAGCTTAGCATTAGCGGGAGAGTCATACGACGAGCAGTTCTTC
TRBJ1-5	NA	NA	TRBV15	CATSRGHSIQPQHF	TGTGCCACCAGCCGGGGACACAGCATTCAGCCCCAGCATTTT
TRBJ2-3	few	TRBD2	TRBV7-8	CASSWGTSGIADTQYF	TGTGCCAGCAGCTGGGGGACTAGCGGGATTGCAGATACGCAGTATTTT
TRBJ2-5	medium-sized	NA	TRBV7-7	CASSLGGGAETQYF	TGTGCTAGCAGCTTGGGGGGGGGGGCAGAGACCCAGTACTTC
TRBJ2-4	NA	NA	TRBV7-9	CASSFSGAGEQYF	TGTGCCAGCAGCTTCTCCGGGGCGGGTGAGCAGTACTTC
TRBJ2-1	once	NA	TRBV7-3	CASSLEGSEQFF	TGTGCCAGCAGCTTGGAGGGAAGTGAGCAGTTCTTC
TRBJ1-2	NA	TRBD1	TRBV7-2	CASSLTRDSPYGYTF	TGTGCCAGCAGCTTAACCCGGGACAGTCCCTATGGCTACACCTTC
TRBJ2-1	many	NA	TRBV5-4	CASSLARSYNEQFF	TGTGCCAGCAGCTTGGCCCGGTCCTACAATGAGCAGTTCTTC
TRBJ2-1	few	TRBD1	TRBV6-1	CASSLEYRGASEQFF	TGTGCCAGCAGCTTAGAATACAGGGGGGCGAGTGAGCAGTTCTTC
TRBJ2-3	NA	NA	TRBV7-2	CASSNGLSDTQYF	TGTGCCAGCAGCAACGGCCTATCAGATACGCAGTATTTT
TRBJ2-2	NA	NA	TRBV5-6	CASSQLGGTGVDTGELFF	TGTGCCAGCAGCCAACTGGGGGGCACAGGGGTGGACACCGGGGAGCTGTTTTTT
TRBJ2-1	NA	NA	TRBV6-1	CASSYGHNEQFF	TGTGCCAGCAGTTACGGCCACAATGAGCAGTTCTTC
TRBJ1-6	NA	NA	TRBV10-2	CASSDDRRSPLHF	TGCGCCAGCAGTGACGACAGGCGGTCACCCCTCCACTTT
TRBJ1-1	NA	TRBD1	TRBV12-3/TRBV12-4	CASSTQTGGTEAFF	TGTGCCAGCAGTACCCAAACAGGGGGGACTGAAGCTTTCTTT
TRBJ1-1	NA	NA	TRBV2	CASRNRGPTAMNTEAFF	TGTGCCAGCAGGAACCGAGGCCCCACAGCTATGAACACTGAAGCTTTCTTT